Listed below are T cell receptor beta chains from one sample, sequenced in a study of T cell responses to AZD1222 COVID-19 vaccine. Sequenced by immunoSEQ multiplex PCR; TCRdb stores in-frame clones only, minus some. Of 95,000 to 150,000 clones in the sample, approximately 82% were seen once. This specimen was peripheral blood, taken 28 days after the second AZD1222 dose. Source of these receptors: an adult who received the AZD1222 COVID-19 vaccine. Both conserved end residues are part of each CDR3. The order of the fields is CDR3 DNA, CDR3 protein, V gene, D gene, J gene, clone size. D genes are given only for firm matches. Some rows mark clone size as missing; the rest say once, few, many or name a class of expanded clone.

TGTGCCAGCAGCCTTGCGACATCTTTCCCAGGAAACACCATATATTTT CASSLATSFPGNTIYF TRBV9 NA TRBJ1-3 NA
TGTGCCAGCAGCGTGGGGGGGACAGAGCTTAACTATGGCTACACCTTC CASSVGGTELNYGYTF TRBV9 TRBD1 TRBJ1-2 NA
TGTGCCAGCACCGGAGGGGGGACGGGCAATCAGCCCCAGCATTTT CASTGGGTGNQPQHF TRBV6-5 NA TRBJ1-5 NA
TGTGCCAGCAGTCCGGGGCCGTCATCCTGGCAGTACTTC CASSPGPSSWQYF TRBV12-3/TRBV12-4 NA TRBJ2-7 few
TGTGCCAGCAGCTTAGTGACAGGGGTCTATGGCTACACCTTC CASSLVTGVYGYTF TRBV11-2 TRBD1 TRBJ1-2 NA
TGTGCCAGCAGTGAGGGGCAGGGAATAGGAAGAACTAATGAAAAACTGTTTTTT CASSEGQGIGRTNEKLFF TRBV2 NA TRBJ1-4 NA
TGTGCCAGCAGCTTTCCGGGACAGGGGGGAGGCTACACCTTC CASSFPGQGGGYTF TRBV7-9 TRBD1 TRBJ1-2 NA
TGTGCCAGCAGTGAAGTCAGCGGGGGGGCCACAGATACGCAGTATTTT CASSEVSGGATDTQYF TRBV6-1 TRBD2 TRBJ2-3 NA
TGTGCCAGCAGCCCCCCGGGGGGTACGAACACCGGGGAGCTGTTTTTT CASSPPGGTNTGELFF TRBV7-3 TRBD2 TRBJ2-2 NA
TGTGCCAGCAGCTCCTTTGCCGGGGACAGGGCCCCGGAGACCCAGTACTTC CASSSFAGDRAPETQYF TRBV5-6 TRBD1 TRBJ2-5 NA
TGTGCCAGCAGTTCCGTTATGTTTAGTACGAGAAAAGACTCTGGAAACACCATATATTTT CASSSVMFSTRKDSGNTIYF TRBV28 NA TRBJ1-3 NA
TGTGCCAGCAGGTCAACTAGCGGCTACGAGCAGTACTTC CASRSTSGYEQYF TRBV7-2 TRBD2 TRBJ2-7 NA
TGTGCCACCAGCACTTCAGGTAGGCAGTCTAATGAGCAGTTCTTC CATSTSGRQSNEQFF TRBV24-1 NA TRBJ2-1 few
TGTGCCAGCAGCCAAGATTTGAGCGGGGGGTACGCGGATACGCAGTATTTT CASSQDLSGGYADTQYF TRBV3-1/TRBV3-2 TRBD2 TRBJ2-3 NA
TGTGCCAGCAGTGAAGTTGGGGATTCACCCCTCCACTTT CASSEVGDSPLHF TRBV6-1 NA TRBJ1-6 NA
TGTGCCAGCAGCTTAGAAATTGGGGGCTTCTACGAGCAGTACTTC CASSLEIGGFYEQYF TRBV7-2 NA TRBJ2-7 NA
TGTGCCAGCAGACTGACCGGGACAGGGGAAAAACTGTTTTTT CASRLTGTGEKLFF TRBV2 TRBD1 TRBJ1-4 NA
TGTGCCTGGGACACAGGGGTTGATCAGCCCCAGCATTTT CAWDTGVDQPQHF TRBV30 TRBD1 TRBJ1-5 NA
TGTGCCAGCTCAGGTTGGGGTCAGCCCCAGCATTTT CASSGWGQPQHF TRBV18 NA TRBJ1-5 NA
TGTGCCAGCAGTTTACGTTCTGGGGTCGACTATGGCTACACCTTC CASSLRSGVDYGYTF TRBV28 NA TRBJ1-2 NA
TGTGCCAGCAGTCGACCGGACAGGGGAGGTTCCGAGCAGTACTTC CASSRPDRGGSEQYF TRBV6-5 TRBD1 TRBJ2-7 NA
TGTGCCAGCAGCTTAGTACGACAGGGACATCAGCAGTACTTC CASSLVRQGHQQYF TRBV7-9 TRBD1 TRBJ2-7 NA
TGTGCCAGCAGCTTAGACTCGGGGGCAAATCAGCCCCAGCATTTT CASSLDSGANQPQHF TRBV11-1 NA TRBJ1-5 NA
TGTGCCGGCAGCCAAAGACAGTCTCGTCCTGAAGCTTTCTTT CAGSQRQSRPEAFF TRBV5-5 NA TRBJ1-1 NA
TGTGCCAGCAGCTTGTGGGAAGGGGTTTCCCAGCCCCAGCATTTT CASSLWEGVSQPQHF TRBV5-6 NA TRBJ1-5 NA
TGTGCCAGTAGTATTCCCTGGAGTGGGAACTATGGCTACACCTTC CASSIPWSGNYGYTF TRBV19 NA TRBJ1-2 NA
TGTGCCAGCAGCTCCACTAGCGGGAGGGTTACGCAGTATTTT CASSSTSGRVTQYF TRBV7-2 TRBD2 TRBJ2-3 NA
TGTGCCACCGCCGAAGGGGCGGGTCGCAGCTCCTACAATGAGCAGTTCTTC CATAEGAGRSSYNEQFF TRBV24-1 NA TRBJ2-1 NA
TGTGCCAGCTTTCTCTATGGAAACACCATATATTTT CASFLYGNTIYF TRBV6-5 NA TRBJ1-3 NA
TGTGCCATCAGTGAAATGGGGGGAGCTGAAGCTTTCTTT CAISEMGGAEAFF TRBV10-3 NA TRBJ1-1 NA
TGTGCCACCAGTGACTCCGTATGGCCAGGGCGCACAGATACGCAGTATTTT CATSDSVWPGRTDTQYF TRBV24-1 NA TRBJ2-3 few
TGTGCCAGCAGGCCGGGTCAGGGGGAAGAGACCCAGTACTTC CASRPGQGEETQYF TRBV9 TRBD1 TRBJ2-5 NA
TGTGCCAGCTCCCTCGGGTTGAACACTGAAGCTTTCTTT CASSLGLNTEAFF TRBV5-5 NA TRBJ1-1 NA
TGTGCCAGCAGTCGCAGGGGCGCCGGGGAGCTGTTTTTT CASSRRGAGELFF TRBV9 NA TRBJ2-2 NA
TGTGCCAGCAGTTGGGAGTCCACAGATACGCAGTATTTT CASSWESTDTQYF TRBV11-2 NA TRBJ2-3 NA
TGTGCCAGCTCACCTATGACAGGGTCCCTTTCGAACACCGGGGAGCTGTTTTTT CASSPMTGSLSNTGELFF TRBV18 TRBD1 TRBJ2-2 NA
TGCGCCAGCAGCCAAGATTTCGCTGTGGTGTACGAGCAGTACTTC CASSQDFAVVYEQYF TRBV4-1 NA TRBJ2-7 NA